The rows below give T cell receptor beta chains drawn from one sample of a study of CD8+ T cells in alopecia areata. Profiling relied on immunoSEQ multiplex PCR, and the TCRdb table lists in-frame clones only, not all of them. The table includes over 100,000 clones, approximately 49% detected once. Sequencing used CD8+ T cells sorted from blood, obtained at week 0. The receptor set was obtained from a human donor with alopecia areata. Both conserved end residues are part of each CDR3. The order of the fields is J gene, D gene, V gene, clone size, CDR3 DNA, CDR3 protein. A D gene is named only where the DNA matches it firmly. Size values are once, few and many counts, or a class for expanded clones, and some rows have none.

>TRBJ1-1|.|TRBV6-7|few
TGTGCCAGCAGTCCTTCGACAGGTTTGAACACTGAAGCTTTCTTT
CASSPSTGLNTEAFF
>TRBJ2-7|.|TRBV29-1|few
TGCAGCGCCTGGGAATCCTCCTACGAGCAGTACTTC
CSAWESSYEQYF
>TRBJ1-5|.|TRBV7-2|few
TGTGCCAGCAGCCCTAGTTCAGTGGGGCAGGGTCGCAATCAGCCCCAGCATTTT
CASSPSSVGQGRNQPQHF
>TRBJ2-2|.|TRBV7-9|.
TGTGCCAGCAGCTTAGCCGGAGACCCACCTAGGGAGCTGTTTTTT
CASSLAGDPPRELFF
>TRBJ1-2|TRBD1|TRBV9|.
TGTGCCAGCAGCGTATCGACAGGGGAATATGGCTACACCTTC
CASSVSTGEYGYTF
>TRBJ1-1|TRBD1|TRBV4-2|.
TGTGCCAGCAGCCAAGTGCAGGGGGCGGACACTGAAGCTTTCTTT
CASSQVQGADTEAFF
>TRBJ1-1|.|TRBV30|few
TGTGCCTGGAGCTGGGGAGAATTAACTGAAGCTTTCTTT
CAWSWGELTEAFF
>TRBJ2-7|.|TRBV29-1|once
TGCAGCGCCCAGGACGGCTACTCCTACGAGCAGTACTTC
CSAQDGYSYEQYF
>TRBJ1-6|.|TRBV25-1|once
TGTGCCAGCAGTCCAATCAGTAATTCACCCCTCCACTTT
CASSPISNSPLHF
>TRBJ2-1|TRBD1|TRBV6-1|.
TGTGCCAGCAGTCAAGGCAGGGGGAATGAGCAGTTCTTC
CASSQGRGNEQFF
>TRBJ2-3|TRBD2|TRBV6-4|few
TGTGCCAGCGCGAGCGGGGGGGCAGCAGATACGCAGTATTTT
CASASGGAADTQYF
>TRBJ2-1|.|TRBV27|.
TGTGCCAGCAGTCAGATACAGGGTAACCATGAGCAGTTCTTC
CASSQIQGNHEQFF
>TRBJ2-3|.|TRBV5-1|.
TGCGCCAGCAGCCCCCTTACCGAGGGAGATACGCAGTATTTT
CASSPLTEGDTQYF
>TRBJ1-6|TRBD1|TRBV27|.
TGTGCCAGCAGTACCGGGACAGACAATTCACCCCTCCACTTT
CASSTGTDNSPLHF
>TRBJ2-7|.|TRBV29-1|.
TGCAGCGTTGAAGAGGGCAACGGGGGCGAGCAGTACTTC
CSVEEGNGGEQYF
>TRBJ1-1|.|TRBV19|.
TGTGCCAGTAGTAATTCTCCGGGGTACACTGAAGCTTTCTTT
CASSNSPGYTEAFF
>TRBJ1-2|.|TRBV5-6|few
TGTGCCAGCAGCACTGAGACAGGATTTGCTATGGGCTACACCTTC
CASSTETGFAMGYTF
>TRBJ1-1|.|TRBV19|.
TGTGCCAGTAGTCAACAGGGTTTCACTGAAGCTTTCTTT
CASSQQGFTEAFF
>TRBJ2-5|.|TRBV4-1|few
TGCGCCAGCAGCCAAGCTTCCAGCCTCCCTGAGACCCAGTACTTC
CASSQASSLPETQYF
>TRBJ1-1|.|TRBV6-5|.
TGTGCCAGCAGTTACTCTAGCGGGGCCACTGAAGCTTTCTTT
CASSYSSGATEAFF
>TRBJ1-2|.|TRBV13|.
TGTGCCAGCAGTTCAGGAACGTTTAACTATGGCTACACCTTC
CASSSGTFNYGYTF
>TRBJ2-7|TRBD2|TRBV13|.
TGTGCCAGCAGCTCGACTAGCGGGTCGACCTACGAGCAGTACTTC
CASSSTSGSTYEQYF
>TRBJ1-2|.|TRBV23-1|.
TGCGCCACCAATGGGGGCGCGGATGGCTACACCTTC
CATNGGADGYTF
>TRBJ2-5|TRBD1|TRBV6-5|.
TGTGCCAGCAGTCGCGACAGGGGGGAGACCCAGTACTTC
CASSRDRGETQYF
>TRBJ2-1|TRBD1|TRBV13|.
TGTGCCAGCAGCTTTGACAGGGCCTACAATGAGCAGTTCTTC
CASSFDRAYNEQFF
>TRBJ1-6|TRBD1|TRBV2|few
TGTGCCAGCAGTGACCCTCGGACAGGGGCGAGCTCCTATAATTCACCCCTCCACTTT
CASSDPRTGASSYNSPLHF
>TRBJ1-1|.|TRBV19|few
TGTGCCAGTACCCGACGGGGGAACACTGAAGCTTTCTTT
CASTRRGNTEAFF
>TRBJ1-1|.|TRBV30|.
TGTGCCTGGAGTGTACCTGATATTGAGATGAACACTGAAGCTTTCTTT
CAWSVPDIEMNTEAFF
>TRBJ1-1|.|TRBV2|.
TGTGCCAGCTCACAGCTGAACACTGAAGCTTTCTTT
CASSQLNTEAFF